The 2 T cell receptor beta chains below all came from one sample that was sequenced in a study of blood T cell repertoires in COVID-19. TCRdb's copy holds only in-frame clones and misses some; the assay was immunoSEQ multiplex PCR. The data show 190,000 or so clones, with more than 75% seen just once and approximately 2.5% held by the top ten. What was sequenced was peripheral blood. Every receptor here comes from a man aged 35-49 years with active or convalescent COVID-19.

This chain links TRBV5-6 with TRBJ1-2; D is unclear. There are 13 residues in the CDR3. CDR1 SGHDT and CDR2 YYEEEE come from the germline V gene. V dropped 5 bases and J dropped 7 bases, with 15 bases sitting between them. The CDR3 region has the DNA TGTGCCAGCAGGGAAGGGAGCACGGGTGGCTACACCTTC. Residues: CASREGSTGGYTF. Variable domain in full (rest from reference TRBV5-6 and TRBJ1-2): DAGVTQSPTHLIKTRGQQVTLRCSPKSGHDTVSWYQQALGQGPQFIFQYYEEEERQRGNFPDRFSGHQFPNYSSELNVNALLLGDSALYLCASREGSTGGYTFGSGTRLTVV.

This clone was counted once. The rearrangement joins TRBV7-6 to TRBJ2-5, with D possibly TRBD2 on 5 matching bases. Germline-derived CDR1 and CDR2 are SGHVS and FNYEAQ. Trimming took off 5 bases at V and 4 bases at J, with 14 bases between the two ends. The CDR3 is 14 amino acids. The CDR3 region is CASSATRNAETQYF. The CDR3 region has the DNA TGTGCCAGCAGCGCCACTAGAAACGCAGAGACCCAGTACTTC. The complete variable domain, with remaining parts taken from reference TRBV7-6 and TRBJ2-5, reads GAGVSQSPRYKVTKRGQDVALRCDPISGHVSLYWYRQALGQGPEFLTYFNYEAQQDKSGLPNDRFSAERPEGSISTLTIQRTEQRDSAMYRCASSATRNAETQYFGPGTRLLVL.